The clone carrying this T cell receptor (beta chain) was seen repeatedly, ten times or more. Its antigen is not identified. The data derive from a study of T-cell memory formation after mild COVID-19. Study results and caveats: In pre-infection memory, a portion of responding clones appeared, which suggested that cross-reactive memory joined.

Sample barcodes and UMIs were carried by the TCR alpha and TCR beta cDNA libraries that 5'RACE generated with constant-segment primers. A single record per CDR3 protein comes from TCRdb applying MiXCR to the 5' RACE reads. Altogether tens of thousands of distinct CDR3 sequences are present, roughly 11% being singletons, with the ten largest covering around 28%. The CDR3 has 13 residues. The ends were cut back, 5 bases at V and 2 bases at J, with 10 bases in the middle. Germline V lookup: CDR1 SGHTA, CDR2 FQGNSA. The sample comprised PBMCs or a T cell subset sorted from them (not recorded which). This TCR was recovered from a man in his late teens or twenties who had mild COVID-19 (a few samples of this study predate the infection). Cell type and time point are not known. V usage is TRBV7-2 and J usage is TRBJ2-7; D unclear. In DNA form, the CDR3 reads TGTGCCAGCAGCCTTAACGCAGCCTACGAGCAGTACGTC. Protein product: CASSLNAAYEQYV.